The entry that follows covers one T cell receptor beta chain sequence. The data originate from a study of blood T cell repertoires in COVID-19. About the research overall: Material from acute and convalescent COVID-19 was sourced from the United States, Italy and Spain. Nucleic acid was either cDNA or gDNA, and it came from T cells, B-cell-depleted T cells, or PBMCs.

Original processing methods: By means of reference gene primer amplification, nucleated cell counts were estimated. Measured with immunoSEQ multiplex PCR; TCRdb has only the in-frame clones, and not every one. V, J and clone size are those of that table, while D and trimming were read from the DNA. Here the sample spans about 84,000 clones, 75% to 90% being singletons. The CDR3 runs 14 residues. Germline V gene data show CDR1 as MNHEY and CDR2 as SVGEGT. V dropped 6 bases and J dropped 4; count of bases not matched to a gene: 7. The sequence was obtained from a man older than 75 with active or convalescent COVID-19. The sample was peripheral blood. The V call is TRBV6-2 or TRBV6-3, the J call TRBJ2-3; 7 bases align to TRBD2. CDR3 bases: TGTGCCAGCAGCCAAAGCGGGACTGCAGATACGCAGTATTTT. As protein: CASSQSGTADTQYF.